This T cell receptor (beta chain) came from a study of T-cell reconstitution after alpha-beta-depleted transplantation in children. Unique molecular identifiers were built into the TCRbeta library. TCRdb fed the PCR reads into MiXCR, producing one record per CDR3 protein. The sample yields roughly 500,000 distinct CDR3 sequences, approximately 32% seen once. The CDR3 covers 15 residues. J gave up 0 bases and V 5 bases, and 5 bases lay outside the gene matches. Germline V gene sequence: CDR1 SGHTA, CDR2 FQGNSA. The sequencing here drew on PBMCs from the stem cell graft donor, taken from the stem cell graft. This chain links TRBV7-2 with TRBJ1-2; TRBD1 matches at 8 bases. This receptor was taken from a human donor who donated a stem cell graft to a child with aplastic anemia. The CDR3 region is CASSVPGQANYGYTF. CDR3 in DNA: TGTGCCAGCAGCGTACCGGGACAGGCTAACTATGGCTACACCTTC.